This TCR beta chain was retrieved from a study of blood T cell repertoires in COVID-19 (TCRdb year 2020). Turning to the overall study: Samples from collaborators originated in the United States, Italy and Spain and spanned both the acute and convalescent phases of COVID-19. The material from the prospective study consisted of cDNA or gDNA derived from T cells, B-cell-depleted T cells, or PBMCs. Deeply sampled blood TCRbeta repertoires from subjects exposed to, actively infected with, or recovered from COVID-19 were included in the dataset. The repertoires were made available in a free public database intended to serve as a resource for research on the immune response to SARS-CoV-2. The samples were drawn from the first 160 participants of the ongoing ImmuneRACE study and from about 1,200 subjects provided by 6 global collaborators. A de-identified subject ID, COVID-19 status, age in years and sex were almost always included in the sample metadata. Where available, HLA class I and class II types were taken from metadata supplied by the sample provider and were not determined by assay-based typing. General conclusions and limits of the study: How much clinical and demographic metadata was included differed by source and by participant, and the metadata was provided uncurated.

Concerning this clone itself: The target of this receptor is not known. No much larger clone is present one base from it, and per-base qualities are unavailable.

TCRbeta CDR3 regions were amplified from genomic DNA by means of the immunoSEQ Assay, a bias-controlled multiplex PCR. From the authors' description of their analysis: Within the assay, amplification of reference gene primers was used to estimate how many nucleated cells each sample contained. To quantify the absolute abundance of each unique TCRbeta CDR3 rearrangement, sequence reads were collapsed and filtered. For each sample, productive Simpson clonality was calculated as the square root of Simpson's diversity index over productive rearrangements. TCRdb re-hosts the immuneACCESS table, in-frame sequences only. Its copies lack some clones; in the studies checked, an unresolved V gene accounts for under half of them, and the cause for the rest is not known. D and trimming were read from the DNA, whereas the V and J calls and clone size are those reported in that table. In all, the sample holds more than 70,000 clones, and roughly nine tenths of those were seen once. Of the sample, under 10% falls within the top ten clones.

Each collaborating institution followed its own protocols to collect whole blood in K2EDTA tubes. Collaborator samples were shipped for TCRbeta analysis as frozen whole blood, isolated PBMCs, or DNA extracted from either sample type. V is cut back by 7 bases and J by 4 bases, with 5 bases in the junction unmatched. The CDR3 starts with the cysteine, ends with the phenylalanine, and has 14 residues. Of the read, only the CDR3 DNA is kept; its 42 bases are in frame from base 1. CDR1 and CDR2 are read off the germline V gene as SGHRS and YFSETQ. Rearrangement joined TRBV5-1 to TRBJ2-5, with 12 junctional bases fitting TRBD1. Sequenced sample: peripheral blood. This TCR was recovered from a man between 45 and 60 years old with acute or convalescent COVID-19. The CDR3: CASGDRGPGETQYF. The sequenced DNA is TGCGCCAGCGGGGACAGGGGGCCGGGAGAGACCCAGTACTTC. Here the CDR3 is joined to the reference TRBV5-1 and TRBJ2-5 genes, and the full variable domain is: KAGVTQTPRYLIKTRGQQVTLSCSPISGHRSVSWYQQTPGQGLQFLFEYFSETQRNKGNFPGRFSGRQFSNSRSEMNVSTLELGDSALYLCASGDRGPGETQYFGPGTRLLVL.